This is a list of T cell receptor beta chains from one sample in a study of ipilimumab plus nivolumab after autologous stem cell transplantation. Repertoires were generated with immunoSEQ multiplex PCR, while TCRdb's copy carries only in-frame clones and drops some. The sample shows about 84,000 clones, approximately 86% of them seen only once. The sample here was PBMCs, taken in a trial of ipilimumab plus nivolumab as post-transplant consolidation. These receptors were obtained from a male donor with diffuse large B-cell lymphoma. The CDR3 runs from the conserved cysteine through the conserved F or W. The D gene is left open where the match is weak.

J gene | V gene | D gene | CDR3 DNA | CDR3 protein
TRBJ1-6 | TRBV15 | - | TGTGCCACCAGCACCCGGGGCTCCTATAATTCACCCCTCCACTTT | CATSTRGSYNSPLHF
TRBJ2-2 | TRBV9 | - | TGTGCCAGCAGCTCCCAAACTAGCTCCACCGGGGAGCTGTTTTTT | CASSSQTSSTGELFF
TRBJ2-5 | TRBV5-6 | - | TGTGCCAGCAGCCACGATTGGGAGACCCAGTACTTC | CASSHDWETQYF
TRBJ2-5 | TRBV7-2 | TRBD2 | TGTGCCAGCAGCTTCGGGGGGGCCGAGACCCAGTACTTC | CASSFGGAETQYF
TRBJ2-3 | TRBV5-1 | - | TGCGCCAGCAGCTTGGGGGCTTTCAACACAGATACGCAGTATTTT | CASSLGAFNTDTQYF
TRBJ1-1 | TRBV19 | - | TGTGCCAGTAGTATAAGGGGGGGCGAAGCTTTCTTT | CASSIRGGEAFF
TRBJ1-2 | TRBV6-5 | TRBD1 | TGTGCCAGCAGTTACCGAGACAGCGGACAGGGGGGTGGCTACACCTTC | CASSYRDSGQGGGYTF
TRBJ1-2 | TRBV19 | TRBD1 | TGTGCCAGTAGTAGGGACAGGGGCGGTGGCTACACCTTC | CASSRDRGGGYTF
TRBJ2-5 | TRBV5-4 | TRBD2 | TGTGCCAGCAGCGCCAGAACTAGCGGGGCAGGAGAGACCCAGTACTTC | CASSARTSGAGETQYF
TRBJ2-1 | TRBV4-2 | - | TGTGCCAGCAGCCCGGGACTTTCCCAGTTCTTC | CASSPGLSQFF
TRBJ2-2 | TRBV19 | TRBD2 | TGTGCCAGTAGTATATACGGAGCGGGGGGGAACACCGGGGAGCTGTTTTTT | CASSIYGAGGNTGELFF